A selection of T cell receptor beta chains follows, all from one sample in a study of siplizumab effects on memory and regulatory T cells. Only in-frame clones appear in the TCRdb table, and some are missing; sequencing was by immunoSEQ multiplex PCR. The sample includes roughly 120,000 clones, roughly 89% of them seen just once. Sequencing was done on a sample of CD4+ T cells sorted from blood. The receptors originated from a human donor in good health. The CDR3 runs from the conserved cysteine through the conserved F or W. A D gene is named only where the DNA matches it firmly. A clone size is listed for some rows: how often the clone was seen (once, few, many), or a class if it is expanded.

CDR3nt: TGTGCCAGTAGTATAGGGGCCTCCGCTGAAGCTTTCTTT
CDR3aa: CASSIGASAEAFF
v_gene: TRBV19
abundance: -
j_gene: TRBJ1-1
d_gene: -

CDR3nt: TGTGCCAGTAGTCGTCCGACAGGGTATGCTAATGAAAAACTGTTTTTT
CDR3aa: CASSRPTGYANEKLFF
v_gene: TRBV19
abundance: -
j_gene: TRBJ1-4
d_gene: TRBD1

CDR3nt: TGTGCCAGCAGTCGGGCCGGGGAGCTGTTTTTT
CDR3aa: CASSRAGELFF
v_gene: TRBV6-5
abundance: -
j_gene: TRBJ2-2
d_gene: -

CDR3nt: TGTGCCAGCAGTGAGGACAGCACCCCCCGAAGGACTGAAGCTTTCTTT
CDR3aa: CASSEDSTPRRTEAFF
v_gene: TRBV6-1
abundance: once
j_gene: TRBJ1-1
d_gene: -

CDR3nt: TGTGCCAGCAGCGTAGGAGGGGTGGTCTCTGGGGCCAACGTCCTGACTTTC
CDR3aa: CASSVGGVVSGANVLTF
v_gene: TRBV5-6
abundance: once
j_gene: TRBJ2-6
d_gene: -

CDR3nt: TGTGCCAGTAGTTCCCAGGGAGGTAACTATGGCTACACCTTC
CDR3aa: CASSSQGGNYGYTF
v_gene: TRBV19
abundance: -
j_gene: TRBJ1-2
d_gene: -

CDR3nt: TGTGCCAGCAGTTATGATCGGGGGGCGTCCTACGAGCAGTACTTC
CDR3aa: CASSYDRGASYEQYF
v_gene: TRBV6-5
abundance: -
j_gene: TRBJ2-7
d_gene: -

CDR3nt: TGTGCCAGCAGCTTGGACTATGGCTACACCTTC
CDR3aa: CASSLDYGYTF
v_gene: TRBV5-5
abundance: once
j_gene: TRBJ1-2
d_gene: -

CDR3nt: TGTGCCAGTACTACGGAAGGGAGGGGCAATCAGCCCCAGCATTTT
CDR3aa: CASTTEGRGNQPQHF
v_gene: TRBV2
abundance: -
j_gene: TRBJ1-5
d_gene: -

CDR3nt: TGTGCCAGCAGTGAATCGTTGGTGGGGGTGGATGAAGCTTTCTTT
CDR3aa: CASSESLVGVDEAFF
v_gene: TRBV6-1
abundance: -
j_gene: TRBJ1-1
d_gene: -

CDR3nt: TGTGCCAGCAGCACCCCGGGGGGGAGGTACGAGCAGTACTTC
CDR3aa: CASSTPGGRYEQYF
v_gene: TRBV7-2
abundance: -
j_gene: TRBJ2-7
d_gene: TRBD2

CDR3nt: TGTGCCAGCTCACCGGGGGGCACAGATACGCAGTATTTT
CDR3aa: CASSPGGTDTQYF
v_gene: TRBV18
abundance: -
j_gene: TRBJ2-3
d_gene: -

CDR3nt: TGTGCCTGCGGCACTTTCTATGGCTACACCTTC
CDR3aa: CACGTFYGYTF
v_gene: TRBV2
abundance: -
j_gene: TRBJ1-2
d_gene: -

CDR3nt: TGTGCCAGCAGCAACAGGGGGGACACCGGGGAGCTGTTTTTT
CDR3aa: CASSNRGDTGELFF
v_gene: TRBV6-5
abundance: once
j_gene: TRBJ2-2
d_gene: TRBD1

CDR3nt: TGTGCCAGTGCCAGCTCCTACGAGCAGTACTTC
CDR3aa: CASASSYEQYF
v_gene: TRBV2
abundance: -
j_gene: TRBJ2-7
d_gene: -

CDR3nt: TGTGCCAGCAGTTACTCGGCAGGGACGGTTTACTATGGCTACACCTTC
CDR3aa: CASSYSAGTVYYGYTF
v_gene: TRBV6-5
abundance: -
j_gene: TRBJ1-2
d_gene: -

CDR3nt: TGCGCCAGCAGCCCCCCCAGCGGGAGCAGCGATGAGCAGTTCTTC
CDR3aa: CASSPPSGSSDEQFF
v_gene: TRBV5-1
abundance: once
j_gene: TRBJ2-1
d_gene: TRBD2

CDR3nt: TGTGCCAGCAAACGGGATGGCTACACCTTC
CDR3aa: CASKRDGYTF
v_gene: TRBV2
abundance: -
j_gene: TRBJ1-2
d_gene: -

CDR3nt: TGTGCCACCAGCCGGGGACTAGCGGGGGCCAATCCCGGGGAGCTGTTTTTT
CDR3aa: CATSRGLAGANPGELFF
v_gene: TRBV15
abundance: -
j_gene: TRBJ2-2
d_gene: TRBD2

CDR3nt: TGTGCCAGCAGCCGCCAGGGACTCCCGCGGGCGGATACGCAGTATTTT
CDR3aa: CASSRQGLPRADTQYF
v_gene: TRBV6-6
abundance: -
j_gene: TRBJ2-3
d_gene: -

CDR3nt: TGTGCCAGCAGCTTAGAGGGTACCGTCGGCTACACCTTC
CDR3aa: CASSLEGTVGYTF
v_gene: TRBV7-2
abundance: -
j_gene: TRBJ1-2
d_gene: -

CDR3nt: TGTGCCAGCAGCTTAGCTCCCACAGTAGTAAACATTCAGTACTTC
CDR3aa: CASSLAPTVVNIQYF
v_gene: TRBV7-2
abundance: -
j_gene: TRBJ2-4
d_gene: -

CDR3nt: TGTGCCAGCTCACCGGACAGGAATCAGCCCCAGCATTTT
CDR3aa: CASSPDRNQPQHF
v_gene: TRBV18
abundance: -
j_gene: TRBJ1-5
d_gene: TRBD1

CDR3nt: TGTGCCAGTACCTTCCGGACAGGGGGCGCGAGAAGCAATCAGCCCCAGCATTTT
CDR3aa: CASTFRTGGARSNQPQHF
v_gene: TRBV19
abundance: -
j_gene: TRBJ1-5
d_gene: TRBD1

CDR3nt: TGTGCCTGGACTAGGCAGAACACTGAAGCTTTCTTT
CDR3aa: CAWTRQNTEAFF
v_gene: TRBV30
abundance: -
j_gene: TRBJ1-1
d_gene: -

CDR3nt: TGTGCCAGCAGCTCAAGCGGGAGCAATGAGCAGTTCTTC
CDR3aa: CASSSSGSNEQFF
v_gene: TRBV7-3
abundance: -
j_gene: TRBJ2-1
d_gene: TRBD2

CDR3nt: TGTGCCAGCAGCCTAGACAAGCGGGGGGCTTGGGAGACCCAGTACTTC
CDR3aa: CASSLDKRGAWETQYF
v_gene: TRBV9
abundance: -
j_gene: TRBJ2-5
d_gene: TRBD2

CDR3nt: TGTGCCAGCACCCTGGGGGTTTTCAATCAGCCCCAGCATTTT
CDR3aa: CASTLGVFNQPQHF
v_gene: TRBV6-1
abundance: -
j_gene: TRBJ1-5
d_gene: -

CDR3nt: TGTGCCAGCAGCCTTGGGCCTAACACAGATACGCAGTATTTT
CDR3aa: CASSLGPNTDTQYF
v_gene: TRBV7-6
abundance: -
j_gene: TRBJ2-3
d_gene: -

CDR3nt: TGTGCCACCAGCAGAGGGGTACCTCAGCCCCAGCATTTT
CDR3aa: CATSRGVPQPQHF
v_gene: TRBV15
abundance: -
j_gene: TRBJ1-5
d_gene: -

CDR3nt: TGTGCCAGCGGAGAGATAAGACTAGTTAACACCGGGGAGCTGTTTTTT
CDR3aa: CASGEIRLVNTGELFF
v_gene: TRBV6-6
abundance: -
j_gene: TRBJ2-2
d_gene: -

CDR3nt: TGTGCCAGCTTCAGCGGGGGCCCTTCCACAGATACGCAGTATTTT
CDR3aa: CASFSGGPSTDTQYF
v_gene: TRBV6-1
abundance: once
j_gene: TRBJ2-3
d_gene: TRBD2

CDR3nt: TGTTCGGGAGAGTCCGGGGAGCTGTTTTTT
CDR3aa: CSGESGELFF
v_gene: TRBV30
abundance: -
j_gene: TRBJ2-2
d_gene: -

CDR3nt: TGTGCCAGCTCACCACGCCCCCGCGGTCAGGGGGAATCTGATTACTATGGCTACACCTTC
CDR3aa: CASSPRPRGQGESDYYGYTF
v_gene: TRBV18
abundance: -
j_gene: TRBJ1-2
d_gene: TRBD1

CDR3nt: TGCGCCAGCAGCTCGTTGACAGGAGCCTCCTACGAGCAGTACTTC
CDR3aa: CASSSLTGASYEQYF
v_gene: TRBV5-1
abundance: -
j_gene: TRBJ2-7
d_gene: -

CDR3nt: TGCAGCGTAGGGACAGGGGGCTCCTACGAGCAGTACTTC
CDR3aa: CSVGTGGSYEQYF
v_gene: TRBV29-1
abundance: -
j_gene: TRBJ2-7
d_gene: TRBD1

CDR3nt: TGTGCCAGTAGTATAGAGGGGACGGACGTTAACGAGCAGTACTTC
CDR3aa: CASSIEGTDVNEQYF
v_gene: TRBV19
abundance: -
j_gene: TRBJ2-7
d_gene: -

CDR3nt: TGTGCCAGCAGTTACTCGACAGGGGCGGAGACCCAGTACTTC
CDR3aa: CASSYSTGAETQYF
v_gene: TRBV6-6
abundance: -
j_gene: TRBJ2-5
d_gene: TRBD1

CDR3nt: TGCGCCAGCACAAAAGAGGGGGTGAACACTGAAGCTTTCTTT
CDR3aa: CASTKEGVNTEAFF
v_gene: TRBV5-1
abundance: -
j_gene: TRBJ1-1
d_gene: -

CDR3nt: TGTGCCAGCAGCTGGCGGGGAGGCTACAATGAGCAGTTCTTC
CDR3aa: CASSWRGGYNEQFF
v_gene: TRBV5-4
abundance: -
j_gene: TRBJ2-1
d_gene: -

CDR3nt: TGTGCCAGCAGCTTGGAACCCGGCAATCAGCCCCAGCATTTT
CDR3aa: CASSLEPGNQPQHF
v_gene: TRBV5-4
abundance: few
j_gene: TRBJ1-5
d_gene: -

CDR3nt: TGTGCCAGCAGCTTAGACGGGGGCACAGATACGCAGTATTTT
CDR3aa: CASSLDGGTDTQYF
v_gene: TRBV7-9
abundance: -
j_gene: TRBJ2-3
d_gene: -

CDR3nt: TGCGCCAGCAGTGCGGGCCAGCAGGAGACCCAGTACTTC
CDR3aa: CASSAGQQETQYF
v_gene: TRBV10-1
abundance: -
j_gene: TRBJ2-5
d_gene: -

CDR3nt: TGCGCCAGCAGCCCCGGACTAGCGGGGATCTCCACAGATACGCAGTATTTT
CDR3aa: CASSPGLAGISTDTQYF
v_gene: TRBV5-1
abundance: -
j_gene: TRBJ2-3
d_gene: TRBD2

CDR3nt: TGTGCCAGCTCACCCGGGGGTCTGAATGGAAACACCATATATTTT
CDR3aa: CASSPGGLNGNTIYF
v_gene: TRBV18
abundance: -
j_gene: TRBJ1-3
d_gene: -

CDR3nt: TGTGCCAGCAGCCCCTATGGACGTTCCGATGGCTACACCTTC
CDR3aa: CASSPYGRSDGYTF
v_gene: TRBV7-2
abundance: -
j_gene: TRBJ1-2
d_gene: -

CDR3nt: TGTGCCAAGGGGGTTAACTATGGCTACACCTTC
CDR3aa: CAKGVNYGYTF
v_gene: TRBV2
abundance: once
j_gene: TRBJ1-2
d_gene: -

CDR3nt: TGTGCCAGCAGTGAACAGGGTCGTGGCACAGATACGCAGTATTTT
CDR3aa: CASSEQGRGTDTQYF
v_gene: TRBV6-1
abundance: -
j_gene: TRBJ2-3
d_gene: -

CDR3nt: TGTGCCAGTATGGGGCGGAACACTGAAGCTTTCTTT
CDR3aa: CASMGRNTEAFF
v_gene: TRBV19
abundance: -
j_gene: TRBJ1-1
d_gene: -

CDR3nt: TGTGCCAGCAGTCAAATTACAGGGGGCGGCTACACCTTC
CDR3aa: CASSQITGGGYTF
v_gene: TRBV27
abundance: few
j_gene: TRBJ1-2
d_gene: TRBD1

CDR3nt: TGTGCCAGCAGTGGACGTGGTATTTTCTCCTACGAGCAGTACTTC
CDR3aa: CASSGRGIFSYEQYF
v_gene: TRBV6-6
abundance: -
j_gene: TRBJ2-7
d_gene: -

CDR3nt: TGTGCCAGCAGCGAACGACAGGGGTTTGATGAAGCTTTCTTT
CDR3aa: CASSERQGFDEAFF
v_gene: TRBV6-1
abundance: -
j_gene: TRBJ1-1
d_gene: TRBD1

CDR3nt: TGTGCCAGCAGCTTCGACCACAGGGGAAAAGAGACCCAGTACTTC
CDR3aa: CASSFDHRGKETQYF
v_gene: TRBV7-2
abundance: -
j_gene: TRBJ2-5
d_gene: TRBD1

CDR3nt: TGTGCCAGCAGTGGACTAGCGGGAGGGCCTGGCAATGAGCAGTTCTTC
CDR3aa: CASSGLAGGPGNEQFF
v_gene: TRBV6-1
abundance: -
j_gene: TRBJ2-1
d_gene: TRBD2

CDR3nt: TGTGCCAGCGAGAGGGCCGATTCCGGCCAGCCCCAGCATTTT
CDR3aa: CASERADSGQPQHF
v_gene: TRBV19
abundance: -
j_gene: TRBJ1-5
d_gene: -

CDR3nt: TGCGCCAGCAGGCGACTAGCGGGAGTAGGCAATGAGCAGTTCTTC
CDR3aa: CASRRLAGVGNEQFF
v_gene: TRBV4-1
abundance: -
j_gene: TRBJ2-1
d_gene: TRBD2

CDR3nt: TGTGCCAGCAGTTACCCCCAGGGCACTGAAGCTTTCTTT
CDR3aa: CASSYPQGTEAFF
v_gene: TRBV6-6
abundance: -
j_gene: TRBJ1-1
d_gene: -

CDR3nt: TGTGCCAGCGGACTTTTACAGGTTATGAACACTGAAGCTTTCTTT
CDR3aa: CASGLLQVMNTEAFF
v_gene: TRBV27
abundance: -
j_gene: TRBJ1-1
d_gene: -

CDR3nt: TGTGCCAGTAAGGCGACAGCGAACACCGGGGAGCTGTTTTTT
CDR3aa: CASKATANTGELFF
v_gene: TRBV19
abundance: -
j_gene: TRBJ2-2
d_gene: -